In its sample, the clone carrying this T cell receptor (beta chain) was seen once. The sample comes from a study of CD8+CD57+ T cells in acquired aplastic anemia. Looking at the study overall: 3.2 ug was the average amount of DNA from sorted CD4+ and CD8+ cells.

According to the study, genomic DNA was the template for TCR beta VDJ and CDR3 profiling. In TCRdb, the reads were re-called with MiXCR into one record per CDR3 protein. The profile shows 300,000 or so distinct CDR3 sequences, around 60% of them singletons. This TCR was recovered from a human donor with severe aplastic anemia or a healthy control (not recorded which). Sequencing used sorted CD4+, CD8+, or CD8+CD57+ T cells (not recorded which) from PBMCs.

The CDR3 sequence is CASSPLAVRPEAYEQYF. CDR3 DNA: TGTGCCAGCAGCCCTTTGGCCGTCAGGCCAGAAGCCTACGAGCAGTACTTC. The rearrangement joins TRBV12-3 or TRBV12-4 to TRBJ2-7, with unresolved D. Trimming shortened V by 6 bases and J by 2 bases, and 23 bases separated the two germline ends. This CDR3 is 17 amino acids long.